One sample yielded the 21 T cell receptor beta chains listed below, sequenced in a study of T cells in Graves' hyperthyroidism and ophthalmopathy. TCR beta CDR3 sequences were amplified from RNA transcripts. HTBI primers were employed in a first-round RT-PCR of the TCR CDR3. TCRdb ran MiXCR on the multiplex PCR reads and lists one entry per CDR3 protein. The data hold 300,000 to 500,000 distinct CDR3 sequences, with about 16% observed a single time. Sequencing was carried out using blood. These receptors came from a woman aged 25 to 39 with Graves' hyperthyroidism.

This clonotype has at least ten counts. J is TRBJ2-1 and V is TRBV20-1; TRBD1 or TRBD2 may be the D gene (5 bases each). Germline V gives CDR1 DFQATT, CDR2 SNEGSKA (reference sequence). There are 15 residues in the CDR3. Trimming left V 3 bases short and J 0 bases short, with 12 bases between. The CDR3, as DNA: TGCAGTGCTAGTTCCGGGACGGGCTCCTACAATGAGCAGTTCTTC. Translated: CSASSGTGSYNEQFF.

As to this clonotype: A much larger clone differs from this one at a single base, so this may be a read error. CDR3 residues: CAGSRNLLEDRGPQETQYF. DNA for the CDR3: TGTGCCGGCTCCCGAAACCTACTAGAAGACAGGGGGCCTCAAGAGACCCAGTACTTC. V and J are TRBV18 and TRBJ2-5; 10 nucleotides align to TRBD1. Looked up from germline, CDR1 is KGHSH and CDR2 is LQKENI. CDR3 length: 19 residues. The variable domain in full, completed from reference TRBV18 and TRBJ2-5, reads NAGVMQNPRHLVRRRGQEARLRCSPMKGHSHVYWYRQLPEEGLKFMVYLQKENIIDESGMPKERFSAEFPKEGPSILRIQQVVRGDSAAYFCAGSRNLLEDRGPQETQYFGPGTRLLVL.

The CDR3 loop is CATSRVGGQGLGNEQFF. In nucleotides, the CDR3 is TGTGCCACCAGCAGAGTCGGGGGGCAGGGGCTAGGGAATGAGCAGTTCTTC. This chain connects TRBV15 to TRBJ2-1, with a possible D match to TRBD2 (7 bases). CDR1 is LNHNV and CDR2 is YYDKDF in the germline V gene (reference sequence). V gave up 1 base and J gave up 7 bases, with 20 bases separating them. The CDR3 sequence is 17 residues long.

This clonotype has a count of ten or more. The V gene is TRBV12-3 or TRBV12-4, the J gene TRBJ1-2; D might be TRBD1 (6 bases). Trimming removed 6 bases at V and 8 bases at J, with 13 bases between. This CDR3 has 12 amino acids. DNA of the CDR3: TGTGCCAGCAGAACACAGGGTGGAGGCTACACCTTC. Translated: CASRTQGGGYTF.

At least ten counts were recorded for this clonotype. The DNA of the CDR3 is TGTGCCAGCAGACTGGACAGGGCAGCGGATGGCTACACCTTC. Translation gives CASRLDRAADGYTF. The chain uses TRBV11-1 and TRBJ1-2, with TRBD1 identical over 8 bases. From germline, CDR1 is SGHAT and CDR2 FQDESV (reference sequence). There are 14 residues in the CDR3. The junction had 9 bases not matched to a gene; V was cut back by 6 bases and J by 6 bases. Filled out from reference TRBV11-1 and TRBJ1-2, the complete variable domain reads EAEVAQSPRYKITEKSQAVAFWCDPISGHATLYWYRQILGQGPELLVQFQDESVVDDSQLPKDRFSAERLKGVDSTLKIQPAELGDSAMYLCASRLDRAADGYTFGSGTRLTVV.

This clonotype was counted at least ten times. The rearrangement links TRBV6-5 to TRBJ2-1, with D unresolved. CDR1 and CDR2 (germline): MNHEY, SVGAGI. V was trimmed by 7 bases and J by 4 bases, leaving 20 bases between them. The CDR3 extends over 16 amino acids. The DNA for the CDR3 is TGTGCCAGCACCTCCCGCTACGGTCCCGTTTACAATGAGCAGTTCTTC. Protein sequence: CASTSRYGPVYNEQFF.

This clonotype was seen more than once but under ten times. The chain combines TRBV12-3 or TRBV12-4 with TRBJ2-1; 13 bases line up with TRBD2. There are 16 residues in the CDR3. V was pared by 5 bases and J by 6 bases, with 7 bases of the junction left unmatched. CDR3 amino acids: CASSRRTSGRGNEQFF. The CDR3 region has the DNA TGTGCCAGCAGTCGTAGGACTAGCGGGAGAGGCAATGAGCAGTTCTTC.

The chain couples TRBV19 to TRBJ1-2, with D hard to call. Trimming took 6 bases from V and 4 from J, leaving 27 bases between them. CDR1 is LNHDA and CDR2 is SQIVND in the germline V gene (reference sequence). There are 18 residues in the CDR3. The CDR3: CASRSGLISPPGAYGYTF. Here the CDR3 DNA reads TGTGCCAGTAGGAGCGGTTTAATAAGCCCGCCAGGTGCCTATGGCTACACCTTC.

This clonotype was picked up a small number of times. The chain has TRBV20-1 and TRBJ2-3, with TRBD2 identical over 10 bases. From germline, CDR1 is DFQATT and CDR2 SNEGSKA (reference sequence). V dropped 1 base and J dropped 10; count of bases not matched to a gene: 8. The CDR3 is made up of 14 amino acids. CDR3 DNA: TGCAGTGCTAGAGTAATAGCGGGAGGCCCCGCGCAGTATTTT. It translates to CSARVIAGGPAQYF.

About this clonotype itself: This may come from a read error, since a much larger clone is one base off. The rearrangement uses TRBV7-2 and TRBJ1-2; D uncertain. The CDR3 extends over 16 amino acids. Germline V CDR1 and CDR2: SGHTA, FQGNSA. CDR3 protein: CATSLTMSGVSAGYTF. For the CDR3, the DNA is TGTGCCACCAGCTTAACAATGAGCGGGGTATCAGCTGGCTACACCTTC.

The sample holds a few counts of this clonotype. The chain uses TRBV6-1 and TRBJ2-7; no clear D gene. The CDR3 has 15 residues. Germline V CDR1 and CDR2: MNHNS, SASEGT. Trimming removed 0 bases at V and 4 bases at J, with 13 bases between. DNA for the CDR3: TGTGCCAGCAGTGAAGCGCTCGGTTTCTATTACGAGCAGTACTTC. Residues: CASSEALGFYYEQYF.

This clonotype was seen ten or more times. The V gene is TRBV20-1, the J gene TRBJ2-5; 7 bases are a match to TRBD2. The germline V gene encodes CDR1 DFQATT and CDR2 SNEGSKA (reference sequence). V lost 6 bases, J lost 2 bases, and 9 bases stayed unmatched. The CDR3 contains 14 residues. The CDR3 coding sequence is TGCAGTGCCAAGGTAGCGGGCCTTCAAGAGACCCAGTACTTC. Amino acids: CSAKVAGLQETQYF.

Ten or more counts support this clonotype. The chain is built from TRBV19 and TRBJ1-1; 9 bases are shared with TRBD1. The CDR3 totals 17 residues. Germline V gives CDR1 LNHDA, CDR2 SQIVND (reference sequence). With V trimmed by 5 bases and J by 1 base, 11 bases remained unmatched. The CDR3 DNA reads as TGTGCCAGTAGTCCAATACCGGGACAGGGCGAGAACACTGAAGCTTTCTTT. Translated: CASSPIPGQGENTEAFF.

This clonotype showed up many times. The V gene is TRBV2, the J gene TRBJ2-5; D is ambiguous. Trimming took 2 bases from V and 5 from J, leaving 15 bases between them. This CDR3 contains 15 residues. Germline CDR1 is SNHLY and CDR2 is FYNNEI. DNA of the CDR3: TGTGCCAGCAGTGAATCGCCCGCCTATCAGGAGACCCAGTACTTC. Protein product: CASSESPAYQETQYF.

The chain couples TRBV3-1 to TRBJ2-1; maybe TRBD2 (6 bases). This CDR3 is built from 15 residues. V lost 2 bases, J lost 5 bases, and 13 bases lay in between. Germline CDR1 is LGHDT and CDR2 is YNNKEL (reference sequence). Here the CDR3 reads CASSQMGDLHNEQFF. For the CDR3, the DNA is TGTGCCAGCAGCCAAATGGGGGACTTGCACAATGAGCAGTTCTTC.

The genes are TRBV4-2 and TRBJ2-1, with a possible D match to TRBD2 (6 bases). The length of the CDR3 is 17 residues. Germline V gene sequence: CDR1 LGHNA, CDR2 YNFKEQ. V lost 1 base, J lost 0 bases, and 13 bases lay in between. CDR3 residues: CASSQGPSGSSYNEQFF. The CDR3 nucleotides are TGTGCCAGCAGCCAAGGGCCCTCCGGGAGCTCCTACAATGAGCAGTTCTTC.

The sample holds a few counts of this clonotype. This CDR3 is CSVIGPGQDYEAFF. CDR3 nucleotide sequence: TGCAGCGTCATAGGACCGGGACAGGATTATGAAGCTTTCTTT. The chain is built from TRBV29-1 and TRBJ1-1; the match to TRBD1 covers 8 bases. The CDR3 length is 14 residues. The germline V gene has CDR1 SQVTM and CDR2 ANQGSEA. With 6 bases clipped from V and 7 bases from J, the junction kept 13 bases outside the gene matches.

The genes are TRBV29-1 and TRBJ2-3; D might be TRBD1 (6 bases). V lost 4 bases and J 6 bases, leaving 11 bases between the germline ends. This CDR3 comprises 12 residues. Per the germline V gene, CDR1 is SQVTM and CDR2 is ANQGSEA. DNA of the CDR3: TGCAGCGTTGCGCAGGGGTCGGATACGCAGTATTTT. It specifies CSVAQGSDTQYF.

This clonotype turned up a few times. V gene TRBV7-9 combines with J gene TRBJ2-1; perhaps TRBD2 as D (6 bases). V was shortened by 1 base and J by 8 bases, with 12 bases between the two germline ends. The CDR3 extends over 14 amino acids. Germline V gene sequence: CDR1 SEHNR, CDR2 FQNEAQ (reference sequence). The CDR3 DNA sequence: TGTGCCAGCAGCTTAGAGGGGACGGGGGATGAGCAGTTCTTC. This encodes CASSLEGTGDEQFF.

This clonotype appeared many times. The CDR3 region has the DNA TGTGCCAGCAGGACAGGTCAAGAGACCCAGTACTTC. As protein: CASRTGQETQYF. The chain carries TRBV2 and TRBJ2-5; D might be TRBD1 (6 bases). CDR3 length equals 12 residues. The V and J ends lost 6 bases and 2 bases respectively, with 7 bases between them. CDR1 SNHLY and CDR2 FYNNEI come from the germline V gene.

The gene calls are TRBV7-9 and TRBJ2-3; D uncertain. Germline assignment: CDR1 SEHNR and CDR2 FQNEAQ (reference sequence). This CDR3 contains 13 residues. With 6 bases removed from V and 2 bases from J, the gap between germline ends came to 9 bases. The CDR3 protein is CASRPSDTDTQYF. The CDR3, as DNA: TGTGCCAGCAGACCCTCGGACACAGATACGCAGTATTTT.